The T cell receptor beta chain described here comes from a study of cytomegalovirus exposure and HLA in healthy donors. General study points: Analyses of presence/absence relied on an assumption of roughly uniform sequencing depth across donors. Later analysis placed DRB1 highest and HLA-C lowest in TCR association rates, which differed by HLA locus. Later analysis indicated greater clonal expansion among HLA-associated TCR beta chains than among equally common other chains. Among TCR beta chains, those listed as cytomegalovirus-associated numbered over 150.

Per germline, CDR1 SGHTA and CDR2 FQGNSA. The CDR3 length is 17 residues. V was trimmed by 1 base and J by 4 bases, leaving 17 bases between them. This clone has only a few counts. What it binds is not known. Researchers ran the PCR with 60 Vbeta and 13 Jbeta primers. Measured with immunoSEQ multiplex PCR; TCRdb has only the in-frame clones, and not every one. Of 100,000 or so clones listed, roughly 13% are singletons. This TCR was recovered from a man aged 40-50 years in good health and CMV-seropositive. The V gene is TRBV7-2, the J gene TRBJ2-1, with a tentative D call TRBD2 (6 bases). Material for sequencing was PBMCs. The CDR3 DNA is TGTGCCAGCAGCTTAGGTGGGGCGGGGATAGGGTACAATGAGCAGTTCTTC. It is translated as CASSLGGAGIGYNEQFF.